Presented here are 26 T cell receptor beta chains from one specimen sequenced in a study of Ad26.COV2.S vaccination and SARS-CoV-2 variants. TCRdb keeps only in-frame clones here, not all; method: immunoSEQ multiplex PCR. The table records about 350,000 clones, approximately 84% of them present only once. Treatment denoted: around 19 received Ad26.COV2.S at low or high dose, single or two shots; about five received placebo; per-sample allocation not given. Day 63 after the first vaccine or placebo injection was the time point for sampling. The sequencing used peripheral blood, collected in a trial of Ad26.COV2.S vaccine versus placebo. The receptors derive from a person between 18 and 65 years old who received the Ad26.COV2.S COVID-19 vaccine or a placebo.

V and J are TRBV7-8 and TRBJ2-3; D is unresolved. CDR3 size: 12 residues. V was clipped by 5 bases and J by 6 bases, with 9 bases between them. Germline values: CDR1 SGHVS, CDR2 FQNEAQ. The CDR3 here is CASSRMTDTQYF. As DNA, the CDR3 is TGTGCCAGCAGCCGGATGACCGATACGCAGTATTTT.

V usage is TRBV27 and J usage is TRBJ2-4; possible D gene TRBD2, 6 bases. Germline CDR1 and CDR2: MNHEY and SMNVEV (reference sequence). The CDR3 spans 19 residues. Trimming left V 0 bases short and J 0 bases short, with 18 bases between. DNA for the CDR3: TGTGCCAGCAGTTTATCGGCGGGGCTAGCCGAAAGAGCCAAAAACATTCAGTACTTC. Amino acid sequence: CASSLSAGLAERAKNIQYF.

The chain employs TRBV5-1 and TRBJ1-2, with 8 nucleotides matching TRBD1. CDR3 length equals 15 residues. Trimming took 0 bases from V and 8 from J; bases not matched to a gene: 9. Germline V gene data show CDR1 as SGHRS and CDR2 as YFSETQ. The CDR3 is CASSLVPGQGRGYTF. In nucleotides, the CDR3 is TGCGCCAGCAGCTTGGTCCCCGGACAGGGACGAGGCTACACCTTC.

The rearrangement joins TRBV2 to TRBJ2-4; 7 bases align to TRBD2. Trimming removed 6 bases from V and 0 bases from J; junction bases left unmatched: 5. The CDR3 runs 15 residues. Germline V lookup: CDR1 SNHLY, CDR2 FYNNEI. This CDR3 is CASRREGLAKNIQYF. The CDR3 coding sequence is TGTGCCAGCAGGAGGGAGGGGCTAGCCAAAAACATTCAGTACTTC.

The J gene is TRBJ2-2, the V gene TRBV10-3, with 14 bases aligning to TRBD2. Germline V gives CDR1 ENHRY, CDR2 SYGVKD. The trim removed 10 bases at V and 8 bases at J, leaving 12 bases unmatched. The CDR3 is made up of 16 amino acids. DNA of the CDR3: TGTGCCACCCGGCTGTTCGGGACTAGCGGGAGTGGGGAGCTGTTTTTT. Translation gives CATRLFGTSGSGELFF.

This chain links TRBV9 with TRBJ1-5, with no clear D. CDR3 size: 15 residues. CDR1 and CDR2 from the germline V gene are SGDLS and YYNGEE. Trimming removed 2 bases at V and 7 bases at J, with 16 bases between. The CDR3, as DNA: TGTGCCAGCAGCGTCGGGTCCTCCCAAGGGCAGCCCCAGCATTTT. This translates into CASSVGSSQGQPQHF.

V is TRBV7-2 and J is TRBJ2-5; possibly TRBD1 or TRBD2 for D (6 bases each). The V gene lost 6 bases and the J gene lost 5 bases, with 16 bases spanning the gap. This CDR3 region has 14 residues. The germline V gene has CDR1 SGHTA and CDR2 FQGNSA. The CDR3 bases are TGTGCCAGCAGACCGGCAGGGGAGGTGGAGACCCAGTACTTC. This gives the protein CASRPAGEVETQYF.

This CDR3 is CASSLGGATGELFF. For the CDR3, the DNA is TGTGCCAGCAGTTTGGGAGGGGCCACCGGGGAGCTGTTTTTT. The chain joins TRBV28 to TRBJ2-2; 7 nucleotides agree with TRBD2. V trimming: 3 bases; J trimming: 4 bases; junction bases outside the gene matches: 2. The CDR3 extends over 14 amino acids. Germline CDR1 is MDHEN and CDR2 is SYDVKM.

The chain is built from TRBV7-9 and TRBJ2-7, with TRBD2 matching over 9 bases. CDR1 and CDR2 (germline): SEHNR, FQNEAQ (reference sequence). This CDR3 has 17 residues. The junction had 11 bases not matched to a gene; V was cut back by 5 bases and J by 0 bases. The CDR3 loop is CASSPPASGVSSYEQYF. The CDR3 DNA reads TGTGCCAGCAGCCCCCCGGCTAGCGGGGTGAGCTCCTACGAGCAGTACTTC.

The V call is TRBV4-1, the J call TRBJ2-7; 12 bases map to TRBD2. Germline loops: CDR1 MGHRA, CDR2 YSYEKL. V trimming: 2 bases; J trimming: 3 bases; junction bases outside the gene matches: 17. The CDR3 is 20 residues long. The DNA of the CDR3 is TGCGCCAGCAGCCAATCCCAAATAAAAAAGACTAGCGGGAGCATCTACGAGCAGTACTTC. Amino acid sequence: CASSQSQIKKTSGSIYEQYF.

The rearrangement joins TRBV7-9 to TRBJ2-2; no clear D. With 6 bases removed from V and 7 bases from J, the gap between germline ends came to 15 bases. The germline CDR1 and CDR2 sequences are SEHNR and FQNEAQ (reference sequence). This CDR3 is 14 amino acids long. CDR3: CASRTSAGVGELFF. Here the CDR3 DNA reads TGTGCCAGCAGGACGAGCGCCGGTGTCGGGGAGCTGTTTTTT.

The CDR3 loop reads CASSASRLNTEAFF. CDR3 sequence (DNA): TGTGCCAGCAGCGCGTCCAGATTGAACACTGAAGCTTTCTTT. The genes are TRBV5-5 and TRBJ1-1; unclear D gene. The CDR3 covers 14 residues. Germline V lookup: CDR1 SGHKS, CDR2 YYEKEE (reference sequence). The V gene lost 4 bases and the J gene lost 0 bases, with 10 bases spanning the gap.

The chain couples TRBV19 to TRBJ1-5; 8 bases are a match to TRBD1. CDR1 and CDR2 (germline): LNHDA, SQIVND (reference sequence). The CDR3 runs to 15 residues. The trim removed 4 bases at V and 7 bases at J, leaving 9 bases unmatched. The CDR3 nucleotides are TGTGCCAGTAGTACCGACACAGGGGGGGGACAGCCCCAGCATTTT. Protein: CASSTDTGGGQPQHF.

The chain links TRBV27 to TRBJ2-7, with D tentatively TRBD2 (6 bases). CDR3 length equals 15 residues. V was trimmed by 6 bases and J by 2 bases, leaving 17 bases between them. Germline values: CDR1 MNHEY, CDR2 SMNVEV (reference sequence). The CDR3 sequence is CASSAGEAPPYEQYF. The CDR3 region has the DNA TGTGCCAGCAGCGCCGGGGAGGCTCCCCCCTACGAGCAGTACTTC.

V usage is TRBV4-3 and J usage is TRBJ2-3; the match to TRBD2 covers 13 bases. This CDR3 has 18 residues. In germline, CDR1 is LGHNA, CDR2 YSLEER. The V and J ends lost 4 bases and 6 bases, in that order; junction bases with no gene match: 13. CDR3 protein: CASSPTLPLLAGGDTQYF. CDR3 in DNA: TGCGCCAGCAGCCCCACCCTCCCCCTACTAGCGGGGGGGGATACGCAGTATTTT.

The chain has TRBV5-1 and TRBJ2-5, with 14 bases matching TRBD2. V shed 4 bases and J 5 bases; nucleotides not matched to a gene: 13. Germline lookup yields CDR1 SGHRS and CDR2 YFSETQ. The CDR3 is 18 residues long. The CDR3 protein is CASSAGTSGSNDGETQYF. The CDR3 DNA follows: TGCGCCAGCAGCGCCGGGACTAGCGGGAGTAACGATGGGGAGACCCAGTACTTC. Combining the CDR3 with reference TRBV5-1 and TRBJ2-5 gives the whole variable domain KAGVTQTPRYLIKTRGQQVTLSCSPISGHRSVSWYQQTPGQGLQFLFEYFSETQRNKGNFPGRFSGRQFSNSRSEMNVSTLELGDSALYLCASSAGTSGSNDGETQYFGPGTRLLVL.

This chain joins TRBV29-1 and TRBJ2-1; D is perhaps TRBD2 (6 bases). V lost 4 bases, J lost 7 bases, and 17 bases lay in between. Germline V gives CDR1 SQVTM, CDR2 ANQGSEA. CDR3 size: 14 residues. CDR3 loop: CSVGRLLALNEQFF. In DNA, the CDR3 is TGCAGCGTTGGAAGGTTGCTAGCGTTGAATGAGCAGTTCTTC.

The rearrangement links TRBV7-9 to TRBJ1-2, with D possibly matching TRBD1 (5 bases). Trimming removed 7 bases at V and 2 bases at J, with 11 bases between. Germline CDR1 and CDR2: SEHNR and FQNEAQ (reference sequence). This CDR3 comprises 13 residues. In DNA, the CDR3 is TGTGCCAGCACTTCGCGGGGGAACTATGGCTACACCTTC. This encodes CASTSRGNYGYTF.

This chain connects TRBV5-1 to TRBJ2-2; 9 nucleotides align to TRBD1. Trimming took 4 bases from V and 3 from J; bases not matched to a gene: 4. The CDR3 is 15 amino acids. CDR1 SGHRS and CDR2 YFSETQ come from the germline V gene. The CDR3: CASSPRTGDTGELFF. The CDR3 DNA follows: TGCGCCAGCAGCCCCAGGACAGGGGACACCGGGGAGCTGTTTTTT.

The chain combines TRBV4-1 with TRBJ2-5; TRBD2 agrees at 9 bases. The CDR3 sequence is 17 residues long. J was trimmed by 4 bases and V by 2 bases; bases with no gene match: 11. Looked up from germline, CDR1 is MGHRA and CDR2 is YSYEKL. CDR3 amino acids: CASSQSGRGGDLETQYF. The DNA for the CDR3 is TGCGCCAGCAGCCAATCGGGGCGGGGGGGTGACTTAGAGACCCAGTACTTC.

This clone was recorded only once. This chain connects TRBV30 to TRBJ1-6; weak D call: TRBD1 (6 bases). Trimming removed 5 bases at V and 8 bases at J, with 7 bases between. CDR3 length: 11 residues. Germline CDR1 GTSNPN, CDR2 SVGIG (reference sequence). The CDR3 region is CAWGQHSPLHF. The DNA of the CDR3 is TGTGCCTGGGGACAGCATTCACCCCTCCACTTT.

This clone was seen only a few times. V gene TRBV18 combines with J gene TRBJ1-3, with 8 bases identical to TRBD1. This CDR3 region has 16 residues. With 3 bases clipped from V and 0 bases from J, the junction kept 4 bases outside the gene matches. The germline V gene encodes CDR1 KGHSH and CDR2 LQKENI. The CDR3 region is CASSPGDRPSGNTIYF. The DNA for the CDR3 is TGTGCCAGCTCACCCGGGGACAGGCCCTCTGGAAACACCATATATTTT. Full variable domain (rest looked up from reference TRBV18 and TRBJ1-3): NAGVMQNPRHLVRRRGQEARLRCSPMKGHSHVYWYRQLPEEGLKFMVYLQKENIIDESGMPKERFSAEFPKEGPSILRIQQVVRGDSAAYFCASSPGDRPSGNTIYFGEGSWLTVV.

This chain joins TRBV19 and TRBJ1-3, with D possibly TRBD1 on 5 matching bases. The CDR3 loop spans 16 amino acids. With 4 bases removed from V and 0 bases from J, the gap between germline ends came to 13 bases. CDR1 and CDR2 (germline): LNHDA, SQIVND (reference sequence). In nucleotides, the CDR3 is TGTGCCAGTAGTAGAAGGGGAACAGACTCTGGAAACACCATATATTTT. Its protein product is CASSRRGTDSGNTIYF.

This chain joins TRBV7-6 and TRBJ1-1, with TRBD1 identical over 7 bases. J lost 0 bases, V lost 1 base, and 2 bases had no gene match. The CDR3 has 15 amino acids. Germline CDR1 and CDR2: SGHVS and FNYEAQ. CDR3 nucleotides: TGTGCCAGCAGCTTAGGGACAGGCATGAACACTGAAGCTTTCTTT. Encoded protein: CASSLGTGMNTEAFF.

This clone has just one count. The rearrangement joins TRBV28 to TRBJ1-1; no firm D call. The CDR3 runs to 18 residues. V lost 2 bases, J lost 2 bases, and 21 bases lay in between. The germline V gene encodes CDR1 MDHEN and CDR2 SYDVKM. The CDR3 DNA reads as TGTGCCAGCAGTTTAAGGTCGGGTAGGAGAAGTCAAAACACTGAAGCTTTCTTT. Translating it yields CASSLRSGRRSQNTEAFF. Drawing the rest from reference TRBV28 and TRBJ1-1, the complete variable domain is DVKVTQSSRYLVKRTGEKVFLECVQDMDHENMFWYRQDPGLGLRLIYFSYDVKMKEKGDIPEGYSVSREKKERFSLILESASTNQTSMYLCASSLRSGRRSQNTEAFFGQGTRLTVV.

J is TRBJ2-7 and V is TRBV30, with 10 bases fitting TRBD2. The CDR3 contains 13 residues. The trim removed 5 bases at V and 6 bases at J, leaving 7 bases unmatched. Per the germline V gene, CDR1 is GTSNPN and CDR2 is SVGIG (reference sequence). The DNA for the CDR3 is TGTGCCTGGGAAACTAGCGGGACCAGCGAGCAGTACTTC. It translates to CAWETSGTSEQYF. The full variable domain, completed using reference TRBV30 and TRBJ2-7, is SQTIHQWPATLVQPVGSPLSLECTVEGTSNPNLYWYRQAAGRGLQLLFYSVGIGQISSEVPQNLSASRPQDRQFILSSKKLLLSDSGFYLCAWETSGTSEQYFGPGTRLTVT.